This TCR beta chain was recorded in a study of spatial heterogeneity in lung cancer. Study at large: For tumor regions, TCR transcript counts showed a strong correlation with a T cell module score derived from matched bulk RNA-seq. The average count in raw reads for each unique TCR and UMI combination exceeded nine appearances. Study-level results: For expanded intratumoral alpha and beta TCRs, counts tracked tumor mutation counts.

This clonotype was found many times. The antigen is not known. Specified time point: sample taken at primary tumor resection. A total of more than 65 untreated early-stage non-small cell lung cancer patients served as donors. In each case, whole RNA from tumor, nontumor lung or frozen PBMC was sequenced unsorted. TCRdb itself ran the 5' RACE reads through MiXCR, one entry per CDR3 protein. The sample yields approximately 7,000 distinct CDR3 sequences, approximately 12% seen once. The CDR3 totals 12 residues. Per the germline V gene, CDR1 is MNHNS and CDR2 is SASEGT. V lost 5 bases, J lost 1 base, and 5 bases lay in between.

The chain joins TRBV6-1 to TRBJ2-5, with unresolved D. This TCR came from a male donor with early-stage non-small cell lung cancer. Sequenced material: lung tumor tissue, taken at surgery. CDR3 nucleotide sequence: TGTGCCAGCAGTACGCTCCAAGAGACCCAGTACTTC. Translating it yields CASSTLQETQYF.